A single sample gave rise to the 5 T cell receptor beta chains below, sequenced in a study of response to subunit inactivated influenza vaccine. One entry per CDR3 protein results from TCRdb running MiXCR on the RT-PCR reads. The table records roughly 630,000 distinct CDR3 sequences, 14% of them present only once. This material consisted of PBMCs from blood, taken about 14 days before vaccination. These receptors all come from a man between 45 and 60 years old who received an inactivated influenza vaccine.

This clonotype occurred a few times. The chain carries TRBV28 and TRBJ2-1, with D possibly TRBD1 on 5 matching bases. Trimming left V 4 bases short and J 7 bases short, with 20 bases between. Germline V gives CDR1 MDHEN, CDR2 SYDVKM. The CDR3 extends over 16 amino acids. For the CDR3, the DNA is TGTGCCAGCAGTTCCTACAGGATAGGGGCTGTAAATGAGCAGTTCTTC. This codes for CASSSYRIGAVNEQFF.

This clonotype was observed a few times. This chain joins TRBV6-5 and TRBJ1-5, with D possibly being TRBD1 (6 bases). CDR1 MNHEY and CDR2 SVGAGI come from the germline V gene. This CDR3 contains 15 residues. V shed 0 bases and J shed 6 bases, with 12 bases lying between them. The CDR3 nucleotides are TGTGCCAGCAGTTACTCCTACAGGGTAGGTCAGCCCCAGCATTTT. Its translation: CASSYSYRVGQPQHF.

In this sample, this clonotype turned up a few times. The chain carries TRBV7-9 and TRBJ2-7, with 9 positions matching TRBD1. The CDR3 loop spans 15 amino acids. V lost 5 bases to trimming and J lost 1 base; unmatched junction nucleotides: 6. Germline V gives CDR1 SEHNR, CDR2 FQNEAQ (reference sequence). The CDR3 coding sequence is TGTGCCAGCAGCGCCGGGACAGGGCCGTCCTACGAGCAGTACTTC. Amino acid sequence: CASSAGTGPSYEQYF.

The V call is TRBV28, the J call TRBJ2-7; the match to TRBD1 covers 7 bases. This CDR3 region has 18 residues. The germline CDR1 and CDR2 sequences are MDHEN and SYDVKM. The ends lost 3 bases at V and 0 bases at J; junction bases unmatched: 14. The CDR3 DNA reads TGTGCCAGCAGTTTGGATGGGAGATGGGGACAGTCCTCCTACGAGCAGTACTTC. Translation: CASSLDGRWGQSSYEQYF.

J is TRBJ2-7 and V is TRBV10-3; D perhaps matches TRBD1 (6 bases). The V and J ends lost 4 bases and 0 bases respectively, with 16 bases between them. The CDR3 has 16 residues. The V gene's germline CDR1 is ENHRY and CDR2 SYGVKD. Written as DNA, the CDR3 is TGTGCCATCAGTGCCGGTTCAGGGGCAAGCTCCTACGAGCAGTACTTC. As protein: CAISAGSGASSYEQYF.